This T cell receptor beta chain was found in a study of T cell responses to AZD1222 COVID-19 vaccine. Study-level results: Dominant at 160-218 and 743-854, vaccine-associated CD4 TCRs also spanned spike. The study found Spike-specific TCR breadth and depth rose after two AZD1222 doses. Donors were mostly white British, more females; clonal diversity possibly underestimated.

Assay used: immunoSEQ multiplex PCR; TCRdb lists only in-frame clones, some missing. This table has about 170,000 clones, more than 80% appearing once. For this clone: Its cognate antigen is unknown.

The CDR3 contains 16 residues. The source was peripheral blood, collected on day 0 of AZD1222 vaccination. This clonotype originated in an adult in good health. This chain links TRBV21-1 with TRBJ2-2; the table assigns TRBD1, which was not confirmed against the DNA. TRBV21-1 is described as a pseudogene. The chain's CDR3 is CASSKPYRGRTGELFF. The CDR3 DNA reads TGTGCCAGCAGCAAGCCTTACAGGGGGCGCACCGGGGAGCTGTTTTTT.